This T cell receptor beta chain was found in a study of cytomegalovirus exposure and HLA in healthy donors. PCR involved 60 Vbeta and 13 Jbeta primers. Clones were sequenced by immunoSEQ multiplex PCR, and TCRdb holds only the in-frame ones, with some missing. The sample carries some 150,000 clones, roughly 10% recorded once. Trimming cost V 9 bases and J 1 base, with 11 bases left between them. The germline gives CDR1 SGDLS, CDR2 YYNGEE. The CDR3 runs 12 residues. This chain uses TRBV9 with TRBJ2-7; TRBD1 might be the D (6 bases). The sample consisted of PBMCs. The receptor was derived from a man between 45 and 60 years old in good health and CMV-seronegative. CDR3 region: CANGQRSYEQYF. CDR3 sequence (DNA): TGTGCCAACGGACAGAGATCCTACGAGCAGTACTTC.